Below, 13 T cell receptor beta chains from the same sample are listed, as sequenced in a study of T cells in Graves' hyperthyroidism and ophthalmopathy. TCR beta CDR3 regions were amplified from RNA transcripts. The HTBI primer set was used in a first-round RT-PCR of the TCR CDR3. TCRdb reprocessed the multiplex PCR reads with MiXCR, giving one entry per CDR3 protein. Of around 400,000 distinct CDR3 sequences listed, 13% to 15% are singletons. The sequenced sample was blood. The source of these receptors is a woman in her sixties or seventies with Graves' ophthalmopathy.

A few counts support this clonotype. A junction boundary mismatches the germline segment, possibly from a read error. V and J are TRBV3-1 and TRBJ2-2; tentatively, D is TRBD2 (5 bases). CDR3 length equals 11 residues. Germline V lookup: CDR1 LGHDT, CDR2 YNNKEL (reference sequence). Written as DNA, the CDR3 is TGTGCCAGCAGCCAGGGATGGGAGTTGGTTTTT. As protein: CASSQGWELVF.

The gene calls are TRBV4-1 and TRBJ2-4, with D maybe TRBD2 (5 bases). With 4 bases removed from V and 8 bases from J, the gap between germline ends came to 12 bases. Per the germline V gene, CDR1 is MGHRA and CDR2 is YSYEKL. The CDR3 runs 13 residues. CDR3 DNA sequence: TGCGCCAGCAGCCGTACGAGGGTTGACATTCAGTACTTC. Residues: CASSRTRVDIQYF.

This clonotype was seen ten or more times. V and J are TRBV30 and TRBJ1-2; D remains unclear. Trimming took off 4 bases at V and 6 bases at J, with 9 bases between the two ends. Germline V gene data show CDR1 as GTSNPN and CDR2 as SVGIG (reference sequence). There are 11 residues in the CDR3. This CDR3 reads CAWTSFDGYTF. The CDR3 DNA reads TGTGCCTGGACCTCTTTTGATGGCTACACCTTC.

This clonotype has ten or more counts. This rearrangement joins TRBV6-5 to TRBJ2-7; 9 bases map to TRBD1. The ends lost 2 bases at V and 1 base at J; junction bases unmatched: 3. This CDR3 comprises 15 residues. Germline V gene data show CDR1 as MNHEY and CDR2 as SVGAGI. The CDR3 DNA reads TGTGCCAGCAGTTACCGGACAGGGGTATCCTACGAGCAGTACTTC. As protein: CASSYRTGVSYEQYF.

The sample holds many counts of this clonotype. The chain recombines TRBV28 with TRBJ1-5; possible D gene TRBD1, 5 bases. With 5 bases removed from V and 0 bases from J, the gap between germline ends came to 23 bases. The CDR3 is made up of 19 amino acids. The germline V gene encodes CDR1 MDHEN and CDR2 SYDVKM. CDR3 coding DNA: TGTGCCAGCAGTCCTACGCCGTTCGGACACAGCTATAGCAATCAGCCCCAGCATTTT. Translated: CASSPTPFGHSYSNQPQHF.

This clonotype was counted ten times or more. This chain uses TRBV6-5 with TRBJ2-7; tentatively, D is TRBD1 (5 bases). Looked up from germline, CDR1 is MNHEY and CDR2 is SVGAGI. Trimming shortened V by 0 bases and J by 7 bases, and 13 bases separated the two germline ends. The CDR3 spans 14 residues. CDR3: CASSYSGDFLEQYF. In nucleotides, the CDR3 is TGTGCCAGCAGTTACTCAGGGGATTTTTTGGAGCAGTACTTC.

This clonotype occurred a few times. The rearrangement links TRBV11-2 to TRBJ2-4, with a tentative D call TRBD1 (6 bases). V was shortened by 1 base and J by 8 bases, with 12 bases between the two germline ends. CDR3 size: 14 residues. CDR1 is SGHAT and CDR2 is FQNNGV in the germline V gene. CDR3 in DNA: TGTGCCAGCAGCTTAGGGACAGATGTGGACATTCAGTACTTC. The encoded protein is CASSLGTDVDIQYF.

This sequence joins TRBV24-1 and TRBJ2-7; 8 nucleotides agree with TRBD1. V lost 3 bases and J lost 5; bases outside the gene matches: 8. In germline, CDR1 is KGHDR, CDR2 SFDVKD. CDR3 length: 15 residues. The CDR3 region has the DNA TGTGCCACCAGTGATCCCCGGGACAGGCCCCACGAGCAGTACTTC. Residues: CATSDPRDRPHEQYF.

This chain joins TRBV19 and TRBJ2-4, with TRBD1 matching over 11 bases. Trimming at V came to 7 bases and at J to 8 bases, leaving 4 bases not matched to a gene. The germline V gene encodes CDR1 LNHDA and CDR2 SQIVND (reference sequence). The CDR3 is 13 residues long. DNA of the CDR3: TGTGCCAGTACCGGACAGGGGGCGGACATTCAGTACTTC. Protein product: CASTGQGADIQYF.

This clonotype was detected a few times. The chain recombines TRBV5-1 with TRBJ2-1; 8 positions agree with TRBD2. Germline assignment: CDR1 SGHRS and CDR2 YFSETQ. CDR3 length: 16 amino acids. With 8 bases clipped from V and 5 bases from J, the junction kept 15 bases outside the gene matches. As DNA, the CDR3 is TGCGCCAGGAGCATAGAACTAGCGGTTATGAACAATGAGCAGTTCTTC. It is translated as CARSIELAVMNNEQFF.

This clonotype was observed at least ten times. The chain employs TRBV29-1 and TRBJ2-3; TRBD2 matches 14 bases. The CDR3 extends over 14 amino acids. Trimming took 6 bases from V and 1 from J; bases not matched to a gene: 0. In germline, CDR1 is SQVTM, CDR2 ANQGSEA. The CDR3 nucleotides are TGCAGCGTGGGACTAGCGGGAGGCACAGATACGCAGTATTTT. Protein sequence: CSVGLAGGTDTQYF.

This clonotype was observed at least ten times. The chain joins TRBV6-1 to TRBJ1-1; D unresolved. V was clipped by 8 bases and J by 0 bases, with 13 bases between them. CDR3 length equals 14 residues. Germline loops: CDR1 MNHNS, CDR2 SASEGT. CDR3 bases: TGTGCCAGCGGCGAGGCGGGGTTGAACACTGAAGCTTTCTTT. Protein product: CASGEAGLNTEAFF.

This clonotype showed up many times. The J gene is TRBJ2-7, the V gene TRBV10-3, with TRBD1 identical over 9 bases. In germline, CDR1 is ENHRY, CDR2 SYGVKD. V gave up 3 bases and J gave up 2 bases; unmatched junction bases: 5. The CDR3 is 15 residues long. CDR3 sequence: CAISDRDRETYEQYF. DNA of the CDR3: TGTGCCATCAGTGACCGGGACAGGGAGACCTACGAGCAGTACTTC.